Listed here are 19 T cell receptor beta chains from one sample, sequenced in a study of shared clonotypes between healthy human individuals (dated by TCRdb to about 2020). CD8 naive samples consisted of CD45RO-negative cells that were positively selected for CCR7, yielding a CD45RA+CCR7+ population without TemRA cells. The library was generated by the immunoSEQ multiplex PCR assay. TCRdb's version of the immuneACCESS table is confined to in-frame rearrangements and falls short of the full clone set. An unresolved V gene accounts for under half of the shortfall where checked; the remainder is of unknown origin. The sample records roughly 2 million clones, roughly 95% of which are singletons. The ten most abundant clones make up approximately 1.2% of the sample. Sequenced input: naive CD8+ T cells sorted from blood. This specimen's cell subset or site label, per the study, means: CD45RA+CCR7+. These receptors all come from a man between 18 and 29 years old in good health.

CDR3 sequence reads: CASSESVAAEAYEQYF. As DNA, the CDR3 is TGCGCCAGCAGTGAGTCAGTTGCGGCCGAAGCCTACGAGCAGTACTTC. J is TRBJ2-7 and V is TRBV10-2; D is ambiguous. CDR1 is WSHSY and CDR2 is SAAADI in the germline V gene. V lost 0 bases to trimming and J lost 2 bases, with 14 bases between them. The CDR3 extends over 16 amino acids.

The chain employs TRBV6-6 and TRBJ2-1, with TRBD1 as a possible D gene (6 bases). In germline, CDR1 is MNHNY, CDR2 SVGAGI (reference sequence). This CDR3 is 15 amino acids long. V was shortened by 2 bases and J by 7 bases, with 15 bases between the two germline ends. The CDR3 DNA sequence: TGTGCCAGCAGTTACGTAGCAGGGGATAGGAATGAGCAGTTCTTC. Amino acid sequence: CASSYVAGDRNEQFF.

The chain couples TRBV5-1 to TRBJ2-1; D ambiguous. The V gene's germline CDR1 is SGHRS and CDR2 YFSETQ. Trimming took 4 bases from V and 10 from J, leaving 15 bases between them. The CDR3 length is 13 residues. The CDR3 sequence is CASSGLQYLEQFF. CDR3 coding DNA: TGCGCCAGCAGCGGTCTTCAATATTTGGAGCAGTTCTTC.

The gene calls are TRBV6-1 and TRBJ2-7; D is unresolved. This CDR3 has 15 residues. Trimming cost V 2 bases and J 4 bases, with 15 bases left between them. Germline V CDR1 and CDR2: MNHNS, SASEGT. CDR3: CASSEYGQDGYEQYF. The CDR3 DNA follows: TGTGCCAGCAGTGAATACGGGCAGGACGGATACGAGCAGTACTTC.

In regard to this clone: Other DNA sequences within the sample encode an identical CDR3. This chain uses TRBV29-1 with TRBJ2-7, with 7 bases identical to TRBD1. Germline V lookup: CDR1 SQVTM, CDR2 ANQGSEA. The CDR3 extends over 13 amino acids. V lost 4 bases to trimming and J lost 0 bases; unmatched junction nucleotides: 3. In DNA form, the CDR3 reads TGCAGCGTTGGGCAGGGGGACTCCTACGAGCAGTACTTC. Translation: CSVGQGDSYEQYF.

The genes are TRBV6-5 and TRBJ1-2; D gene unclear. The V end lost 2 bases, the J end lost 4 bases, and 8 bases lay between the germline ends. Germline V gene lookup returns CDR1 MNHEY and CDR2 SVGAGI. The CDR3 is made up of 13 amino acids. This CDR3 is CASSYEVGYGYTF. DNA for the CDR3: TGTGCCAGCAGTTACGAGGTGGGCTATGGCTACACCTTC.

The rearrangement uses TRBV28 and TRBJ1-1; 10 bases line up with TRBD1. J gave up 1 base and V 1 base, and 6 bases lay outside the gene matches. The CDR3 contains 17 residues. Per the germline V gene, CDR1 is MDHEN and CDR2 is SYDVKM. The CDR3 sequence: CASSLYPGQGSNTEAFF. Written as DNA, the CDR3 is TGTGCCAGCAGTTTATACCCGGGACAGGGGTCGAACACTGAAGCTTTCTTT.

This clone has a single count. The chain links TRBV15 to TRBJ1-6; perhaps TRBD1 as D (5 bases). V gave up 0 bases and J gave up 4 bases, with 10 bases separating them. CDR3 length equals 16 residues. Germline V gene data show CDR1 as LNHNV and CDR2 as YYDKDF (reference sequence). CDR3 residues: CATSRDRAGYNSPLHF. The CDR3 DNA reads as TGTGCCACCAGCAGAGATCGGGCAGGGTATAATTCACCCCTCCACTTT.

As regards this clone: The same CDR3 can be traced to other DNA sequences in this sample. The rearrangement uses TRBV6-1 and TRBJ1-1, with D maybe TRBD1 (5 bases). From germline, CDR1 is MNHNS and CDR2 SASEGT. V was pared by 2 bases and J by 5 bases, with 6 bases between. This CDR3 spans 12 amino acids. CDR3 DNA sequence: TGTGCCAGCAGTGAATGGGGGACTGAAGCTTTCTTT. As protein: CASSEWGTEAFF.

The genes are TRBV4-1 and TRBJ2-5; D may match TRBD1 or TRBD2 (5 bases each). There are 15 residues in the CDR3. Germline CDR1 reads MGHRA; CDR2 reads YSYEKL. V gave up 1 base and J gave up 4 bases, with 13 bases separating them. In DNA, the CDR3 is TGCGCCAGCAGCCAAGGTGCCGGGACCCCAGAGACCCAGTACTTC. Translating it yields CASSQGAGTPETQYF.

The gene calls are TRBV6-5 and TRBJ1-1; possible D gene TRBD1, 5 bases. The CDR3 runs to 14 residues. V gave up 5 bases and J gave up 1 base, with 11 bases separating them. The germline CDR1 and CDR2 sequences are MNHEY and SVGAGI. The CDR3: CASSLVTGNTEAFF. CDR3 in DNA: TGTGCCAGCAGTCTGGTAACAGGGAACACTGAAGCTTTCTTT.

The V and J genes are TRBV7-9 and TRBJ1-4; D is undetermined. V gave up 1 base and J gave up 7 bases, with 10 bases separating them. The CDR3 is 14 amino acids. The germline gives CDR1 SEHNR, CDR2 FQNEAQ (reference sequence). In DNA, the CDR3 is TGTGCCAGCAGCTTAGAAGGAAGCCCTGAAAAACTGTTTTTT. Translated: CASSLEGSPEKLFF.

The chain recombines TRBV6-5 with TRBJ2-5; 9 positions agree with TRBD1. The germline V gene encodes CDR1 MNHEY and CDR2 SVGAGI. After removal of 4 bases from V and 1 base from J, the junction contained 4 bases not matched to a gene. CDR3 size: 15 residues. CDR3 bases: TGTGCCAGCAGTTTGGGACAGGGTCTCCAAGAGACCCAGTACTTC. It translates to CASSLGQGLQETQYF.

J is TRBJ2-7 and V is TRBV23-1; D may be TRBD1 (6 bases). TRBV23-1 is filed as an ORF, its function uncertain. The CDR3 runs 16 residues. V dropped 4 bases and J dropped 2 bases, with 18 bases sitting between them. Here the CDR3 reads CASSPQGRLATYEQYF. The CDR3, as DNA: TGCGCCAGCAGTCCCCAGGGGCGATTGGCAACCTACGAGCAGTACTTC.

The chain carries TRBV28 and TRBJ2-2, with a weak D call TRBD2 (5 bases). The germline V gene encodes CDR1 MDHEN and CDR2 SYDVKM. CDR3 length equals 14 residues. Trimming took off 3 bases at V and 1 base at J, with 6 bases between the two ends. CDR3 sequence (DNA): TGTGCCAGCAGTTTGGAGGAGAACACCGGGGAGCTGTTTTTT. This encodes CASSLEENTGELFF.

This clone was seen a single time. Given a much more abundant clone one base away, this may be a read error. The rearrangement joins TRBV7-6 to TRBJ2-7; perhaps TRBD1 as D (6 bases). This CDR3 has 13 amino acids. Germline V gene lookup returns CDR1 SGHVS and CDR2 FNYEAQ. With 4 bases removed from V and 1 base from J, the gap between germline ends came to 8 bases. The CDR3 nucleotides read TGTGCCAGCAGCTGGACAGAGTCCTACGAGCAGTACTTC. It codes for CASSWTESYEQYF.

The rearrangement joins TRBV5-6 to TRBJ2-3; no definite D call. CDR3 size: 14 residues. The V end lost 2 bases, the J end lost 0 bases, and 7 bases lay between the germline ends. In germline, CDR1 is SGHDT, CDR2 YYEEEE. As DNA, the CDR3 is TGTGCCAGCAGCTTTACGATGAGCACAGATACGCAGTATTTT. It translates to CASSFTMSTDTQYF.

The CDR3 region is CASSFEAGGTYEQYF. The CDR3 nucleotides are TGTGCCAGCAGCTTCGAGGCGGGAGGAACCTACGAGCAGTACTTC. V usage is TRBV11-2 and J usage is TRBJ2-7, with 8 bases fitting TRBD2. This CDR3 has 15 residues. The trim removed 3 bases at V and 2 bases at J, leaving 6 bases unmatched. The V gene's germline CDR1 is SGHAT and CDR2 FQNNGV.

The chain is built from TRBV5-1 and TRBJ1-2; 7 bases agree with TRBD1. Looked up from germline, CDR1 is SGHRS and CDR2 is YFSETQ. Germline trimming cut 0 bases from V and 0 bases from J; bases unmatched to any gene: 20. The CDR3 extends over 21 amino acids. In DNA form, the CDR3 reads TGCGCCAGCAGCTTGGCCGTGGGCCAGGGGGACGGTCAGTATGCTAACTATGGCTACACCTTC. The encoded protein is CASSLAVGQGDGQYANYGYTF.